This T cell receptor (beta chain) comes out of a study of blood T cell repertoires in COVID-19. As for the study in general: The study drew acute and convalescent COVID-19 samples from the United States, Italy and Spain. PBMCs, B-cell-depleted T cells, or T cells were the source of the cDNA or gDNA that made up the material.

Clones were sequenced by immunoSEQ multiplex PCR, and TCRdb holds only the in-frame ones, with some missing. Of roughly 24,000 clones detected, roughly 84% appear once; the ten largest clones hold 25% to 35%. This CDR3 is built from 19 residues. Per germline, CDR1 SEHNR and CDR2 FQNEAQ (reference sequence). V was clipped by 5 bases and J by 0 bases, with 23 bases between them. The sample comprised peripheral blood. The chain couples TRBV7-9 to TRBJ2-4; D possibly corresponds to TRBD2 (7 bases). The clonotype comes from a human donor in a cohort sampled during active COVID-19. In DNA form, the CDR3 reads TGTGCCAGCAGCCCGCTTACGGGGGGCGGTTTTGGAGCCAAAAACATTCAGTACTTC. Its translation is CASSPLTGGGFGAKNIQYF.